Following are 17 T cell receptor beta chains from one sample sequenced in a study of T cells after posttransplantation cyclophosphamide. Repertoires were generated with immunoSEQ multiplex PCR, while TCRdb's copy carries only in-frame clones and drops some. This table holds tens of thousands of clones, almost 75% found once. The sequencing sample was made of memory CD4+ T cells sorted from PBMCs. The receptor source for this set is a woman aged 60-75 years in good health, CMV-negative, and a related stem cell transplant donor.

The V call is TRBV27, the J call TRBJ2-3, with D possibly being TRBD2 (6 bases). V dropped 8 bases and J dropped 10 bases, with 19 bases sitting between them. The germline CDR1 and CDR2 sequences are MNHEY and SMNVEV (reference sequence). There are 13 residues in the CDR3. CDR3 amino acids: CASGLVGEVAQYF. CDR3 bases: TGTGCCAGCGGCTTAGTAGGGGAGGTGGCGCAGTATTTT.

The chain carries TRBV21-1 and TRBJ1-1. TRBV21-1 is classified as a pseudogene. This CDR3 region has 14 residues. The CDR3 spells CASSKVRRNTEAFF. The CDR3 nucleotides are TGTGCCAGCAGCAAAGTGAGGAGGAACACTGAAGCTTTCTTT.

This chain joins TRBV7-8 and TRBJ2-2; 8 bases fit TRBD2. Germline-derived CDR1 and CDR2 are SGHVS and FQNEAQ. V shed 0 bases and J 4 bases; nucleotides not matched to a gene: 1. The CDR3 has 15 residues. As DNA, the CDR3 is TGTGCCAGCAGCTTAGCGGCGGGAGGCACCGGGGAGCTGTTTTTT. Residues: CASSLAAGGTGELFF.

The rearrangement links TRBV12-2 to TRBJ2-5; TRBD2, as called in the table, went unchecked against the DNA. TRBV12-2 is deemed a pseudogene. The CDR3 spans 11 residues. CDR3 bases: TGTGCAAGTCGCTTCGGAGAGACCCAGTACTTC. Its translation is CASRFGETQYF.

The rearrangement uses TRBV28 and TRBJ2-1, with 9 bases identical to TRBD2. The V gene's germline CDR1 is MDHEN and CDR2 SYDVKM. The ends lost 6 bases at V and 0 bases at J; junction bases unmatched: 6. The CDR3 consists of 16 residues. The CDR3 DNA is TGTGCCAGCAGCATAGCGGGGGCCAGCTCCTACAATGAGCAGTTCTTC. Its translation is CASSIAGASSYNEQFF.

The rearrangement uses TRBV28 and TRBJ2-2, with 8 bases fitting TRBD2. Germline V CDR1 and CDR2: MDHEN, SYDVKM. With V trimmed by 8 bases and J by 0 bases, 5 bases remained unmatched. There are 15 residues in the CDR3. CDR3 nucleotides: TGTGCCAGCCGGAGCGGGGGCCCGAACACCGGGGAGCTGTTTTTT. Translation gives CASRSGGPNTGELFF.

The chain links TRBV5-4 to TRBJ2-5, with TRBD1 identical over 7 bases. V shed 4 bases and J 4 bases; nucleotides not matched to a gene: 4. The germline CDR1 and CDR2 sequences are SGHNT and YYREEE (reference sequence). The CDR3 loop spans 13 amino acids. Here the CDR3 reads CASSTGVAETQYF. CDR3 DNA: TGTGCCAGCAGCACAGGGGTTGCAGAGACCCAGTACTTC.

This clone has a single count. The rearrangement links TRBV30 to TRBJ2-6; D may be TRBD2 (7 bases). Germline CDR1 and CDR2: GTSNPN and SVGIG (reference sequence). V was trimmed by 5 bases and J by 2 bases, leaving 13 bases between them. The CDR3 is 15 amino acids. The CDR3 DNA is TGTGCCTGGGCCTTAGGGGGGGCTGGGGCCAACGTCCTGACTTTC. Protein product: CAWALGGAGANVLTF. Looking up the rest from reference TRBV30 and TRBJ2-6 gives the full variable domain: SQTIHQWPATLVQPVGSPLSLECTVEGTSNPNLYWYRQAAGRGLQLLFYSVGIGQISSEVPQNLSASRPQDRQFILSSKKLLLSDSGFYLCAWALGGAGANVLTFGAGSRLTVL.

The V gene is TRBV5-1, the J gene TRBJ2-7; TRBD1 aligns across 7 bases. The CDR3 loop spans 15 amino acids. Looked up from germline, CDR1 is SGHRS and CDR2 is YFSETQ. V dropped 3 bases and J dropped 3; count of bases not matched to a gene: 9. CDR3: CASSWDSTTYYEQYF. CDR3 coding DNA: TGCGCCAGCAGCTGGGACAGTACTACCTACTACGAGCAGTACTTC. Filled out from reference TRBV5-1 and TRBJ2-7, the complete variable domain reads KAGVTQTPRYLIKTRGQQVTLSCSPISGHRSVSWYQQTPGQGLQFLFEYFSETQRNKGNFPGRFSGRQFSNSRSEMNVSTLELGDSALYLCASSWDSTTYYEQYFGPGTRLTVT.

The chain links TRBV30 to TRBJ1-5; tentative D call: TRBD1 (5 bases). Germline V lookup: CDR1 GTSNPN, CDR2 SVGIG (reference sequence). The CDR3 consists of 13 residues. The ends were cut back, 1 base at V and 7 bases at J, with 11 bases in the middle. The CDR3 DNA reads as TGTGCCTGGAGTGGGCAGGGTAGGCAGCCCCAGCATTTT. Its protein product is CAWSGQGRQPQHF.

This rearrangement joins TRBV2 to TRBJ2-7; tentative D call: TRBD1 (6 bases). CDR3 length equals 12 residues. V lost 10 bases and J 0 bases, leaving 10 bases between the germline ends. CDR1 is SNHLY and CDR2 is FYNNEI in the germline V gene. CDR3 DNA: TGTGCCACTGGGGGCGACTCCTACGAGCAGTACTTC. Translation: CATGGDSYEQYF.

CDR3: CASSPTDRLSGPLHF. The CDR3 region has the DNA TGTGCCAGCAGTCCAACTGACAGACTTTCAGGACCCCTCCACTTT. The chain uses TRBV6-5 and TRBJ1-6; the D gene is possibly TRBD1 (5 bases). Trimming shortened V by 5 bases and J by 12 bases, and 20 bases separated the two germline ends. CDR1 is MNHEY, CDR2 SVGAGI, per germline. The CDR3 is 15 amino acids.

This clone was recorded a few times. The V call is TRBV19, the J call TRBJ1-5; weak D call: TRBD1 (5 bases). Germline CDR1 is LNHDA and CDR2 is SQIVND (reference sequence). Trimming pared 5 bases from V and 7 bases from J, leaving 21 bases between. The CDR3 runs 16 residues. CDR3 loop: CASSLPGGASGQPQHF. The DNA of the CDR3 is TGTGCCAGTAGTCTCCCAGGAGGGGCCTCGGGCCAGCCCCAGCATTTT. Together with reference TRBV19 and TRBJ1-5, the CDR3 gives the full variable domain: DGGITQSPKYLFRKEGQNVTLSCEQNLNHDAMYWYRQDPGQGLRLIYYSQIVNDFQKGDIAEGYSVSREKKESFPLTVTSAQKNPTAFYLCASSLPGGASGQPQHFGDGTRLSIL.

The genes are TRBV5-1 and TRBJ1-1; TRBD1 might be the D (5 bases). The germline V gene has CDR1 SGHRS and CDR2 YFSETQ. The CDR3 length is 14 residues. With 4 bases removed from V and 1 base from J, the gap between germline ends came to 11 bases. CDR3 sequence reads: CASSIPTANTEAFF. DNA for the CDR3: TGCGCCAGCAGCATACCGACAGCGAACACTGAAGCTTTCTTT.

The chain links TRBV2 to TRBJ2-3; TRBD2 agrees at 7 bases. V trimming: 4 bases; J trimming: 0 bases; junction bases outside the gene matches: 7. This CDR3 region has 16 residues. Germline V gives CDR1 SNHLY, CDR2 FYNNEI. This chain's CDR3 is CASSASGILSTDTQYF. Written as DNA, the CDR3 is TGTGCCAGCAGTGCTAGCGGAATACTTAGCACAGATACGCAGTATTTT.

The sample holds a few counts of this clone. This chain links TRBV19 with TRBJ2-5, with TRBD1 identical over 8 bases. Losses at the gene ends were 6 bases for V and 4 bases for J; bases not matched to a gene: 7. CDR1 is LNHDA and CDR2 is SQIVND in the germline V gene (reference sequence). The length of the CDR3 is 14 residues. CDR3 in DNA: TGTGCCAGTAGCCTACGGACAGGGTCAGAGACCCAGTACTTC. This gives the protein CASSLRTGSETQYF.

V gene TRBV20-1 combines with J gene TRBJ1-2; no clear D gene. Germline V gene lookup returns CDR1 DFQATT and CDR2 SNEGSKA (reference sequence). The CDR3 sequence is 11 residues long. V shed 3 bases and J shed 8 bases, with 10 bases lying between them. The CDR3 DNA is TGCAGTGCTAGTGTGTCTCCGGGCTACACCTTC. Its translation: CSASVSPGYTF.